This T cell receptor (beta chain) comes out of a study of early T cells in non-severe SARS-CoV-2 infection. Study-wide results and caveats: Matches to VDJdb favored anti-spike CD8 responses and missed private and CD4 specificities.

CDR3 length: 15 residues. In germline, CDR1 is SGHRS, CDR2 YFSETQ. With 1 base clipped from V and 2 bases from J, the junction kept 4 bases outside the gene matches. Unique molecular identifiers tagged individual cDNA molecules. TCRdb reprocessed the 5' RACE reads via MiXCR and lists one record per CDR3 protein. The data contain about 83,000 distinct CDR3 sequences, 10% of them singletons. This clonotype was observed a handful of times. Its antigen remains unidentified. This chain connects TRBV5-1 to TRBJ2-3; the match to TRBD2 covers 7 bases. The input for sequencing was whole blood, taken at baseline. The receptor comes from an adult who was a healthcare worker with PCR-confirmed SARS-CoV-2 infection or an uninfected control (not recorded which). The CDR3 is CASSLQSGNTDTQYF. As DNA, the CDR3 is TGCGCCAGCAGCTTGCAAAGCGGGAACACAGATACGCAGTATTTT.